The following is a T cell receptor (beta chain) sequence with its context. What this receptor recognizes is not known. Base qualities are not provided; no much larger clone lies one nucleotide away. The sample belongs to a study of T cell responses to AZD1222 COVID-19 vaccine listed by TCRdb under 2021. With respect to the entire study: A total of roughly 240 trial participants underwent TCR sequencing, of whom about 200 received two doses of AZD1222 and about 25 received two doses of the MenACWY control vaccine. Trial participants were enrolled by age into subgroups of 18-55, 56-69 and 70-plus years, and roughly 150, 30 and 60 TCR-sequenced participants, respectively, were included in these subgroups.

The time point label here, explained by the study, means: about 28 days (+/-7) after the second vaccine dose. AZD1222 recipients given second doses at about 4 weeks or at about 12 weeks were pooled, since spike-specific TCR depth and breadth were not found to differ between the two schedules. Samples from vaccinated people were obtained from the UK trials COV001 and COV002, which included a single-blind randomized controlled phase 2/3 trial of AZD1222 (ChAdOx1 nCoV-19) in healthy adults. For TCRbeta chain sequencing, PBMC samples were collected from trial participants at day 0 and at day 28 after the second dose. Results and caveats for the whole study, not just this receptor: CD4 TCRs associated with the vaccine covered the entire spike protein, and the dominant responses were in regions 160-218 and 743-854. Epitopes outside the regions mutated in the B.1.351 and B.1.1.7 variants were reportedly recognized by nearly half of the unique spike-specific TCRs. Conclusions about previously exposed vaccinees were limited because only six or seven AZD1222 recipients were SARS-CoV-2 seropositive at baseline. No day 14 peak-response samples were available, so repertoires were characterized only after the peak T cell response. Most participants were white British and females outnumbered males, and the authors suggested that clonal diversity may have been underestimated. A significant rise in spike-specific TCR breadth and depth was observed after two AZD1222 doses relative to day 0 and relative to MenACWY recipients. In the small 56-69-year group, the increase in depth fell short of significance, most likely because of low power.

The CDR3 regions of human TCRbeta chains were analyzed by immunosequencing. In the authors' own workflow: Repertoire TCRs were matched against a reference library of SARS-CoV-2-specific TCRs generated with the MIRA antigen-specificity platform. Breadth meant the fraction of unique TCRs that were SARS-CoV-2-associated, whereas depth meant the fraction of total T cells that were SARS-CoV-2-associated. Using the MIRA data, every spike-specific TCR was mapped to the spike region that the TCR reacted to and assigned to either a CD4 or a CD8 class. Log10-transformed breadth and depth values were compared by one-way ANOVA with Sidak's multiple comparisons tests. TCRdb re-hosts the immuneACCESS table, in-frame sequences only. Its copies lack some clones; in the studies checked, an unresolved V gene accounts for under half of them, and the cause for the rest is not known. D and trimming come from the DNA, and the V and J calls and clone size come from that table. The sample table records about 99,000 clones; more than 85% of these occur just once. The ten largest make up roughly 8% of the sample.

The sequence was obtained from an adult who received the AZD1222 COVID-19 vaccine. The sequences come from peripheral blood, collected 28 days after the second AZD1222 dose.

Read as DNA, the sequence is TGTGCCAGCAGCTTGACGGGGGCAAGAAACACCATATATTTT. Its protein reads: CASSLTGARNTIYF. The rearranged segments are TRBV11-2 and TRBJ1-3; a tentative D match to TRBD1 spans 6 bases. The germline V gene supplies CDR1 SGHAT and CDR2 FQNNGV. V loses 3 bases of germline sequence and J loses 5 bases, and the interval between the two ends is 11 bases. The CDR3, cysteine through phenylalanine, is 14 amino acids long. Of all the DNA, just the CDR3 is kept, 42 bases in frame from base 1. Beyond the CDR3, the reference TRBV11-2 and TRBJ1-3 genes provide the residues; the full variable domain reads: EAGVAQSPRYKIIEKRQSVAFWCNPISGHATLYWYQQILGQGPKLLIQFQNNGVVDDSQLPKDRFSAERLKGVDSTLKIQPAKLEDSAVYLCASSLTGARNTIYFGEGSWLTVV.